This T cell receptor (beta chain) came from a study of CD8 T cells in ankylosing spondylitis (dated by TCRdb to 2016 to 2017). The study in broad terms: The study profiled T cell receptor beta repertoires in healthy donors and ankylosing spondylitis patients to find disease-linked TCR variants. The whole study cohort included 95 to 130 healthy donors and 25 or so ankylosing spondylitis patients. Peripheral blood samples were taken, and synovial fluid was additionally collected from ankylosing spondylitis patients.

The CDR3 numbers 13 residues from cysteine through phenylalanine. Here the CDR3 DNA is all that survives: 39 bases in frame from base 1. V and J are truncated by 3 bases and 2 bases respectively, leaving an intervening sequence of 8 bases. CDR1 is given as MGHRA and CDR2 as YSYEKL, both from the germline V gene. Many counts were recorded for this clonotype. What antigen it recognizes has not been identified. The sample holds no much larger clone one base away, and base qualities are not on file. Broader findings and caveats from the paper: According to the report, matched synovial fluid samples from ankylosing spondylitis patients were significantly enriched for the disease-linked clones. A CD8+ phenotype was shown by the disease-linked clones, which were found at relatively low frequencies in peripheral blood. Some motif variants were previously reported in synovial fluid and blood of reactive arthritis patients, suggesting common disease-initiation mechanisms. A TCR beta motif of about 8 highly homologous amino acid variants appeared characteristic of blood from ankylosing spondylitis patients.

Sequencing took place on an Illumina HiSeq 2500. Quantitative 5'-RACE with molecular barcodes was used to prepare TCR beta libraries. The original methods were these. Disease-linked TCR variants were identified with a new computational method built on a probabilistic model of VDJ rearrangement. TCRdb handled the public reads itself, with Q25 trimming in fastp and clone calling in MiXCR, and kept productive beta chains. Under each unique CDR3 protein, matching rows form one entry showing the most common genes and DNA. The authors' filters were not applied to this entry. Within this sample are tens of thousands of distinct CDR3 sequences, with under 5.5% of them counted one time only. 2.2% of the sample is in the top ten clones.

Here the chain combines TRBV4-1 and TRBJ2-7; the D segment cannot be called with confidence. This sequence originates from a male donor with ankylosing spondylitis or in good health (not recorded which). Sequences were obtained from blood, either unsorted or a sorted T cell fraction (not recorded which). The nucleotide sequence reads as follows: TGCGCCAGCAGCCACCGGCTTACCTACGAGCAGTACTTC. Its amino acids are CASSHRLTYEQYF.